This record looks at one TCR beta chain sequence and its context. What it binds is unknown. This specimen comes from a study of human T cells and chemical hapten exposure. About the research overall: Investigators sensitized approximately 2 cm by approximately 2 cm of upper inner arm skin with 2% DPC. Patch tests delivered 0.01% DPC to the upper back and were evaluated at 6 days. The study's findings and limits: Against controls, expanded TCRs gave rise to significantly more large CDR3 similarity clusters.

Unique molecular identifiers were attached to individual cDNA molecules within the library. Each CDR3 protein is one row after TCRdb ran MiXCR on the RACE reads. The sample has 35,000 or so distinct CDR3 sequences, 10% to 13% seen once. Germline assignment: CDR1 ENHRY and CDR2 SYGVKD. The CDR3 covers 13 residues. V lost 6 bases, J lost 3 bases, and 11 bases lay in between. Time point defined: pre-sensitization, week 0. Noted treatment: therapeutic diphenylcyclopropenone sensitization with weekly scalp DPC. Blood, whole and unfractionated, served as the source for total RNA extraction. The clonotype originates from a man aged 45-65 years with alopecia areata. Some clones in this sample may be carry-over from other donors' samples. The source material was whole blood, sampled in connection with sensitization to the hapten diphenylcyclopropenone (DPC). The chain has TRBV10-3 and TRBJ1-1; D perhaps matches TRBD1 (5 bases). The CDR3 sequence is CAIRAGTYTEAFF. For the CDR3, the DNA is TGTGCCATCAGAGCAGGGACCTACACTGAAGCTTTCTTT.